This T cell receptor beta chain was obtained from a study of graft-versus-host responses after intestinal transplantation. On the study more broadly: Every transplant recipient was induced with anti-thymocyte globulin, then maintained on tacrolimus and steroids for two to three years. Study-wide results and limits: Declines in HvG clones occurring early post-transplant were associated with peak circulating GvH clone levels. Recipient marrow contained GvH clones, some of which appeared first in ileum or blood. Graft-donor T cell macrochimerism coincided with high graft-versus-host to host-versus-graft clonal ratios in allografts.

This CDR3 has 11 amino acids. V lost 3 bases and J 2 bases, leaving 2 bases between the germline ends. Germline-derived CDR1 and CDR2 are SGHRS and YFSETQ. The protocol was immunoSEQ multiplex PCR, while the TCRdb copy is restricted to in-frame clones and leaves out a portion. The profile covers tens of thousands of clones, with approximately 88% appearing a single time and around 2.6% taken by the ten largest. Comment on this clone: Its antigen is currently unknown.

The TCR comes from a human donor who received an intestinal transplant. The sequencing used unstimulated CD8+ T cells sorted from spleen or lymph node cells, collected before intestinal transplant. This chain links TRBV5-1 with TRBJ1-1; D is undetermined. In DNA, the CDR3 is TGCGCCAGCAGCTCAAACACTGAAGCTTTCTTT. Amino acid sequence: CASSSNTEAFF.